This T cell receptor (beta chain) comes out of a study of cytomegalovirus exposure and HLA in healthy donors. Researchers ran the PCR with 60 Vbeta and 13 Jbeta primers. Libraries were prepared by immunoSEQ multiplex PCR; TCRdb keeps only in-frame clonotypes and omits some of them. The sample holds approximately 160,000 clones; roughly 72% are singletons and the top ten take 0.95% to 1.1%. The germline V and J ends were trimmed by 0 bases and 0 bases, with 3 bases remaining between them. CDR3 length: 13 amino acids. Germline lookup yields CDR1 MNHEY and CDR2 SVGAGI. Whole-study results and caveats: Immune exposure was documented only through CMV serostatus.

On this clone: What it binds is not known. Other DNA sequences in this specimen translate into the identical CDR3.

This chain links TRBV6-5 with TRBJ2-7, with D uncertain. The sample taken for sequencing was PBMCs. This receptor was taken from a middle-aged woman in good health and CMV-seronegative. CDR3 protein: CASSYSISYEQYF. The DNA of the CDR3 is TGTGCCAGCAGTTACTCTATCTCCTACGAGCAGTACTTC.